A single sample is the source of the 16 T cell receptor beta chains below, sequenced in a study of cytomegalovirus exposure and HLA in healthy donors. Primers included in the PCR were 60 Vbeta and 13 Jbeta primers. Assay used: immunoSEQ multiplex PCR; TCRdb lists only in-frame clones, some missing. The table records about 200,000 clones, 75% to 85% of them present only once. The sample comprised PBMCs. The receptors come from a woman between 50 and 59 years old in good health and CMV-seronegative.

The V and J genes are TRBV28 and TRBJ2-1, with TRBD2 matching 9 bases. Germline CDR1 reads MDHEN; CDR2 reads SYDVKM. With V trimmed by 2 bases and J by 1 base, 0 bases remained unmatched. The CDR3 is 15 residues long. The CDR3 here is CASSLGLASYNEQFF. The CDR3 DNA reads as TGTGCCAGCAGTTTAGGACTAGCGTCCTACAATGAGCAGTTCTTC.

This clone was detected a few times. The CDR3 coding sequence is TGTGCCAGCAGTGATCGGGAGTTGACTGAAGCTTTCTTT. This gives the protein CASSDRELTEAFF. This chain uses TRBV2 with TRBJ1-1; D is undetermined. The CDR3 is 13 residues long. Trimming took off 3 bases at V and 5 bases at J, with 10 bases between the two ends. The germline gives CDR1 SNHLY, CDR2 FYNNEI.

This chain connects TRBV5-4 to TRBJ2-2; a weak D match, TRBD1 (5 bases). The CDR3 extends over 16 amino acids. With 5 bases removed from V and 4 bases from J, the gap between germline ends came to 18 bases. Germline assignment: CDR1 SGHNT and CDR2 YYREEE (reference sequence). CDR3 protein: CASRRWSIGATGELFF. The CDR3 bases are TGTGCCAGCAGGAGGTGGTCGATAGGGGCCACCGGGGAGCTGTTTTTT. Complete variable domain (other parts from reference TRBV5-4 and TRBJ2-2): ETGVTQSPTHLIKTRGQQVTLRCSSQSGHNTVSWYQQALGQGPQFIFQYYREEENGRGNFPPRFSGLQFPNYSSELNVNALELDDSALYLCASRRWSIGATGELFFGEGSRLTVL.

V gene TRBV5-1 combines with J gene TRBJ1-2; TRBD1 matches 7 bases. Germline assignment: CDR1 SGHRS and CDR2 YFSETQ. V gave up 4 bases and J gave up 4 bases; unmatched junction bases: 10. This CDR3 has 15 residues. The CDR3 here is CASSPSGTAIYGYTF. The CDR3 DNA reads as TGCGCCAGCAGCCCCTCCGGGACAGCTATCTATGGCTACACCTTC.

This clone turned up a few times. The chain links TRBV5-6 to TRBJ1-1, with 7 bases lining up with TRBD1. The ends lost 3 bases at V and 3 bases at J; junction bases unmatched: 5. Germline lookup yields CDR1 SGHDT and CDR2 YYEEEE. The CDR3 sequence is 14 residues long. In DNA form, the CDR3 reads TGTGCCAGCAGCTGGGGGACAGCTGACACTGAAGCTTTCTTT. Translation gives CASSWGTADTEAFF.

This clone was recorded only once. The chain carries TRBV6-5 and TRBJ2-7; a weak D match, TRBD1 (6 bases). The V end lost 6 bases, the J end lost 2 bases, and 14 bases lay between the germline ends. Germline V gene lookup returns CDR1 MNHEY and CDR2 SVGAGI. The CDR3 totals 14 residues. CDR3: CASRPNRVPYEQYF. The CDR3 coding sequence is TGTGCCAGCAGACCAAACAGGGTACCCTACGAGCAGTACTTC.

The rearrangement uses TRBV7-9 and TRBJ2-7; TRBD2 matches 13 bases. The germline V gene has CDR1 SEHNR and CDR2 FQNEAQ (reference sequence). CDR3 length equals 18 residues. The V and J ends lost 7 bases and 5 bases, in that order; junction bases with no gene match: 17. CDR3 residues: CASTRGEGTSGIHDEQYF. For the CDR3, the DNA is TGTGCCAGCACCAGAGGGGAGGGGACTAGCGGGATTCACGACGAGCAGTACTTC.

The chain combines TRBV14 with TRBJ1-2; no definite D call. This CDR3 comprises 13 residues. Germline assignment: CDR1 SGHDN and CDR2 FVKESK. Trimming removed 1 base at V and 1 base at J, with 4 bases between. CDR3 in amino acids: CASSQGLNYGYTF. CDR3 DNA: TGTGCCAGCAGCCAAGGGCTTAACTATGGCTACACCTTC.

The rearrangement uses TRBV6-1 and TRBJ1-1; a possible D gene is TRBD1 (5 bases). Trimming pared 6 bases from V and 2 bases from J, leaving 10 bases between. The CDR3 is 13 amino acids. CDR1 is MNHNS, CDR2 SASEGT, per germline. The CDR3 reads CASRLGGNTEAFF. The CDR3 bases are TGTGCCAGCAGACTGGGGGGAAACACTGAAGCTTTCTTT.

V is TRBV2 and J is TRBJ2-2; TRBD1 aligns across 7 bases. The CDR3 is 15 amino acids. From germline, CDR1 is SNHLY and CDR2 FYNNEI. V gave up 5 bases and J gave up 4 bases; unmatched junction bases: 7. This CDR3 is CASSHHGTVTGELFF. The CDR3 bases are TGTGCCAGCAGTCATCACGGGACAGTCACCGGGGAGCTGTTTTTT.

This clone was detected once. CDR3 protein: CASSPPRSGGPTDTQYF. CDR3 in DNA: TGTGCCAGCTCACCACCGAGAAGCGGGGGGCCCACAGATACGCAGTATTTT. The chain has TRBV18 and TRBJ2-3, with 9 nucleotides matching TRBD2. The CDR3 extends over 17 amino acids. Germline assignment: CDR1 KGHSH and CDR2 LQKENI. With 0 bases clipped from V and 2 bases from J, the junction kept 6 bases outside the gene matches.

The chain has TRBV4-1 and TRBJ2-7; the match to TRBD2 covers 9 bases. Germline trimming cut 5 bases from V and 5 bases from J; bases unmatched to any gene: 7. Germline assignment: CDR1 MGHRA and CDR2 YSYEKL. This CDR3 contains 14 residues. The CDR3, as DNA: TGCGCCAGCAGCTTAGCGGGAGTAGAGAACGAGCAGTACTTC. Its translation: CASSLAGVENEQYF.

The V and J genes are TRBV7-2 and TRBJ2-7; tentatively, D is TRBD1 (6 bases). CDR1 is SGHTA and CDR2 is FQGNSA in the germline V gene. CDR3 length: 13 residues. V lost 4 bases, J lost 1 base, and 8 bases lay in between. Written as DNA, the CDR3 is TGTGCCAGCAGCTCTGGACAGTCCTACGAGCAGTACTTC. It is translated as CASSSGQSYEQYF.

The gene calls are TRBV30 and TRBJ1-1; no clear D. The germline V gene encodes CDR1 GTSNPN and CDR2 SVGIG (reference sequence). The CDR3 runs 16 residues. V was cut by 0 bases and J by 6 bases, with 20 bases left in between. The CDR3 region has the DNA TGTGCCTGGAGTGTACCGCCTTACGAAGGCGGCTCTGAAGCTTTCTTT. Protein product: CAWSVPPYEGGSEAFF.

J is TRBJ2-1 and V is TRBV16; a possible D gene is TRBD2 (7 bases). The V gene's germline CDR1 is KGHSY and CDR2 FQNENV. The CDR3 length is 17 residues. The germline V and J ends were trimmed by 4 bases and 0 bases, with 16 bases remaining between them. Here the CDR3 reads CASSLRGGGSSYNEQFF. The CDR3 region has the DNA TGTGCCAGCAGCCTAAGGGGGGGAGGGTCCTCCTACAATGAGCAGTTCTTC.

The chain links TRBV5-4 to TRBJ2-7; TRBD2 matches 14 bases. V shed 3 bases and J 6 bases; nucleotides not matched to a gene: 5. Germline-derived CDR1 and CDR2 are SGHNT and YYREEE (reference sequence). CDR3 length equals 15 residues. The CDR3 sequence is CASSSMTSGRVEQYF. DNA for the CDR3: TGTGCCAGCAGCTCGATGACTAGCGGGAGGGTCGAGCAGTACTTC.